This TCR beta chain was identified during a study of regulatory T cells in long-lasting Graves disease. This clonotype was seen more than once but under ten times. Building the TCR beta libraries relied on iRepertoire HTBI primers, and CDR3 regions underwent Arm-PCR. TCRdb called the multiplex PCR reads again in MiXCR, with one record for every CDR3 protein. Of 500,000 to 700,000 distinct CDR3 sequences in the sample, 25% to 30% were seen once. The time point: persistent/refractory GD, antithyroid drugs over 5 years with positive TRAb. From RNA extracted from PBMCs, the TCR library was made. The authors diagnosed Graves' disease using American Thyroid Association guidelines. This clonotype was obtained from a female donor with Graves disease. Sequenced material: peripheral blood mononuclear cells (PBMCs), taken when the disease was refractory, from a patient treated with antithyroid drugs.

DNA for the CDR3: TGCAGTGCTAGGCAGACCCGGGGCAATCAGCCCCAGCATTTT. Protein product: CSARQTRGNQPQHF. V is TRBV20-1 and J is TRBJ1-5; the D is unclear. From germline, CDR1 is DFQATT and CDR2 SNEGSKA (reference sequence). The length of the CDR3 is 14 residues. V lost 3 bases to trimming and J lost 2 bases, with 11 bases between them.